This entry describes one TCR beta chain. This receptor's antigen is unknown. No quality values exist for individual bases; no much larger clone is one base distant. Another Seattle source contributed samples from volunteer blood donors who had recovered from COVID-19. Collaborating institutions collected whole blood in K2EDTA tubes following their own protocols. For TCRbeta analysis, collaborators shipped samples in one of three forms: frozen whole blood, isolated PBMCs, or DNA extracted from either of those sample types. This specimen belongs to a study of blood T cell repertoires in COVID-19 (dated by TCRdb to 2018 to 2020). For the wider study: Samples from collaborators originated in the United States, Italy and Spain and spanned both the acute and convalescent phases of COVID-19. Samples were obtained from the ongoing ImmuneRACE study (first 160 participants) and from about 1,300 subjects provided by 6 global collaborators. Where available, HLA class I and class II types were obtained from metadata supplied by the sample provider rather than from assay-based typing. The prospective study material was composed of cDNA or gDNA derived from T cells, B-cell-depleted T cells, or PBMCs. Nearly every sample came with metadata listing a de-identified subject ID, COVID-19 status, age in years and sex. The repertoires were released in a freely available public database meant as a resource for research on the immune response to SARS-CoV-2. Deeply sampled blood TCRbeta repertoires from subjects exposed to, actively infected with, or recovered from COVID-19 were included in the dataset. Broad study findings and their caveats: The amount of clinical and demographic metadata varied by source and participant and was provided uncurated.

The germline V gene yields SGHAT for CDR1 and FQNNGV for CDR2. Inclusive of the bounding cysteine and phenylalanine, the CDR3 is 16 residues long. The only DNA kept is the CDR3, 48 bases in frame from the first base. Cut back by 5 bases and 3 bases, the V and J ends lie 14 bases apart. TCRbeta CDR3 regions were amplified from genomic DNA by means of the immunoSEQ Assay, a bias-controlled multiplex PCR. Regarding the original processing steps: Within the assay, amplification of reference gene primers was used to estimate how many nucleated cells each sample contained. To quantify the absolute abundance of each unique TCRbeta CDR3 rearrangement, sequence reads were collapsed and filtered. For each sample, productive Simpson clonality was calculated as the square root of Simpson's diversity index over productive rearrangements. The immuneACCESS repertoire file appears here via TCRdb, limited to in-frame rearrangements. These files lack a portion of the clones; in checked studies, under half of the deficit traces to unresolved V genes, and the cause of the others is not known. V and J calls plus clone size are reproduced from that table; the DNA served to infer D and trimming. The sample records about 240,000 clones, 88% of which are singletons. The ten largest clones capture 0.75% to 1% of the sample.

This receptor chain uses TRBV11-2 and TRBJ1-6; TRBD1 is a possible D gene, resting on 5 matching bases. This TCR derives from a woman aged 40 to 49 who had recovered from COVID-19. The sample consisted of peripheral blood. The DNA sequence reads TGTGCCAGCAGCCCCCAGGGCCAGCACTATAATTCACCCCTCCACTTT. Translation gives CASSPQGQHYNSPLHF.